Below, 8 T cell receptor beta chains from the same sample are listed, as sequenced in a study of vaccination effects on CD4 cells after COVID-19. Isolating CD4+ T cells followed more than 9 days of culture. These receptors' antigens are unknown. Libraries were prepared by immunoSEQ multiplex PCR; TCRdb keeps only in-frame clonotypes and omits some of them. The repertoire holds 45,000 to 50,000 clones, with around 76% as singletons. The source material was CD4+ T cells from PBMCs cultured without peptide, sampled before COVID-19 vaccination. The receptors were gathered from a human donor who had a prior SARS-CoV-2 infection.

The sample holds one count of this clone. The chain employs TRBV15 and TRBJ1-4; D is undetermined. Trimming took 1 base from V and 7 from J, leaving 10 bases between them. The CDR3 covers 14 residues. Germline CDR1 reads LNHNV; CDR2 reads YYDKDF (reference sequence). This CDR3 reads CATSRGPRGEKLFF. The CDR3 DNA reads as TGTGCCACCAGCAGAGGTCCGCGGGGTGAAAAACTGTTTTTT.

CDR3 sequence: CASSLSPTSGSYNEQFF. CDR3 DNA: TGCGCCAGCAGCTTGAGCCCGACTAGCGGGAGTTACAATGAGCAGTTCTTC. V and J are TRBV5-1 and TRBJ2-1; 12 bases fit TRBD2. After removal of 1 base from V and 4 bases from J, the junction contained 6 bases not matched to a gene. The CDR3 extends over 17 amino acids. CDR1 and CDR2 (germline): SGHRS, YFSETQ.

The chain uses TRBV6-5 and TRBJ2-7, with D tentatively TRBD2 (6 bases). This CDR3 has 13 amino acids. Trimming took off 10 bases at V and 5 bases at J, with 18 bases between the two ends. The V gene's germline CDR1 is MNHEY and CDR2 SVGAGI. CDR3: CATSLRGFHEQYF. The CDR3 region has the DNA TGTGCCACTTCCCTGCGGGGTTTCCACGAGCAGTACTTC.

The V call is TRBV25-1, the J call TRBJ1-3; 7 nucleotides match TRBD1. CDR1 and CDR2 (germline): MGHDK, SYGVNS. The ends lost 3 bases at V and 8 bases at J; junction bases unmatched: 7. This CDR3 comprises 14 residues. The CDR3 bases are TGTGCCAGCAGTGACCCCGACAGGGCAGACACCATATATTTT. It yields the protein CASSDPDRADTIYF.

The rearrangement links TRBV5-6 to TRBJ2-7; 10 bases agree with TRBD2. The CDR3 covers 15 residues. In germline, CDR1 is SGHDT, CDR2 YYEEEE. V lost 3 bases, J lost 4 bases, and 7 bases stayed unmatched. The CDR3 region is CASSSQREGQYEQYF. Written as DNA, the CDR3 is TGTGCCAGCAGCTCGCAGCGGGAGGGCCAATACGAGCAGTACTTC.

The chain carries TRBV6-5 and TRBJ2-7; the D is unclear. CDR3 length: 13 amino acids. Germline assignment: CDR1 MNHEY and CDR2 SVGAGI. Trimming removed 0 bases from V and 2 bases from J, with 5 bases in between. The chain's CDR3 is CASSYSDPYEQYF. The CDR3 DNA follows: TGTGCCAGCAGTTACTCAGATCCCTACGAGCAGTACTTC.

This rearrangement joins TRBV5-4 to TRBJ2-1; D ambiguous. Germline values: CDR1 SGHNT, CDR2 YYREEE (reference sequence). This CDR3 region has 14 residues. Trimming left V 7 bases short and J 0 bases short, with 11 bases between. This CDR3 is CASSTDSSYNEQFF. For the CDR3, the DNA is TGTGCCAGCTCAACGGATAGCTCCTACAATGAGCAGTTCTTC.

The J gene is TRBJ2-1, the V gene TRBV3-1 (or the pseudogene TRBV3-2), with a possible D match to TRBD1 (5 bases). V dropped 4 bases and J dropped 7 bases, with 11 bases sitting between them. Germline CDR1 LGHDT, CDR2 YNNKEL (reference sequence). The CDR3 runs 13 residues. In DNA form, the CDR3 reads TGTGCCAGCAGCCTCAGGGCGGAGAATGAGCAGTTCTTC. Its translation: CASSLRAENEQFF.